This is a list of T cell receptor beta chains from one sample in a study of CD8 T cells in Susac syndrome. TCRdb passed the immunoSEQ multiplex PCR reads through MiXCR, listing each CDR3 protein once. Here the sample spans roughly 150,000 distinct CDR3 sequences, around 90% being singletons. Material for sequencing was CD4+ T cells from PBMCs. These TCRs come from a human donor in good health. Each CDR3 is given with its conserved first and last residue. A D gene is named only where the DNA matches it firmly. Clone size is not always given. Where it is, it says once, few, many or a class for expanded clones.

J gene: TRBJ2-5
V gene: TRBV20-1
clone size: .
D gene: TRBD2
CDR3 DNA: TGCAGTGCTAGAAACCCGCGGGGGGGCCAGGAGACCCAGTACTTC
CDR3 protein: CSARNPRGGQETQYF

J gene: TRBJ1-5
V gene: TRBV20-1
clone size: .
D gene: .
CDR3 DNA: TGCAGTGCTAGAGTCGGAGGGCCAAATCAGCCCCAGCATTTT
CDR3 protein: CSARVGGPNQPQHF

J gene: TRBJ2-2
V gene: TRBV4-2
clone size: .
D gene: TRBD2
CDR3 DNA: TGTGCCAGCAGCCAACCTAGCGGGAGGAACACCGGGGAGCTGTTTTTT
CDR3 protein: CASSQPSGRNTGELFF

J gene: TRBJ1-5
V gene: TRBV29-1
clone size: .
D gene: .
CDR3 DNA: TGCAGCGTGGGGGACGTTGGTCAGCCCCAGCATTTT
CDR3 protein: CSVGDVGQPQHF

J gene: TRBJ2-1
V gene: TRBV30
clone size: .
D gene: TRBD2
CDR3 DNA: TGTGCCTGGGTGGGGCTGACTAGCGGGGCCTCCTACAATGAGCAGTTCTTC
CDR3 protein: CAWVGLTSGASYNEQFF

J gene: TRBJ2-5
V gene: TRBV13
clone size: once
D gene: .
CDR3 DNA: TGTGCCAGCAGCTTAGAGGGGGGGCGGGACTATTCGCCCCAGTACTTC
CDR3 protein: CASSLEGGRDYSPQYF

J gene: TRBJ1-1
V gene: TRBV29-1
clone size: once
D gene: .
CDR3 DNA: TGCAGCGTTGTAGAACGAACTGAAGCTTTCTTT
CDR3 protein: CSVVERTEAFF

J gene: TRBJ2-2
V gene: TRBV5-4
clone size: once
D gene: .
CDR3 DNA: TGTGCCAGCAGCCCGGACACGCCGAACACCGGGGAGCTGTTTTTT
CDR3 protein: CASSPDTPNTGELFF

J gene: TRBJ2-7
V gene: TRBV5-6
clone size: .
D gene: TRBD1
CDR3 DNA: TGTGCCAGCAGCCTTAAACCCGGGACAGACTACGAGCAGTACTTC
CDR3 protein: CASSLKPGTDYEQYF

J gene: TRBJ2-2
V gene: TRBV7-2
clone size: .
D gene: .
CDR3 DNA: TGTGCCAGCAGCTCTAGGGGGGGCCGAGGGACCGGGGAGCTGTTTTTT
CDR3 protein: CASSSRGGRGTGELFF

J gene: TRBJ1-2
V gene: TRBV6-1
clone size: .
D gene: TRBD1
CDR3 DNA: TGTGCCAGCAACGCCGACAGGGAGTCATCCGGCTACACCTTC
CDR3 protein: CASNADRESSGYTF

J gene: TRBJ2-1
V gene: TRBV5-1
clone size: once
D gene: .
CDR3 DNA: TGCGCCAGCAGCTCCCCGGTTCAGGACAGACGCTCCTACAATGAGCAGTTCTTC
CDR3 protein: CASSSPVQDRRSYNEQFF

J gene: TRBJ1-1
V gene: TRBV12-3/TRBV12-4
clone size: .
D gene: .
CDR3 DNA: TGTGCCAGCAGTTTCGGGACGAACACTGAAGCTTTCTTT
CDR3 protein: CASSFGTNTEAFF

J gene: TRBJ2-7
V gene: TRBV6-1
clone size: .
D gene: .
CDR3 DNA: TGTGCCAGCAGTGAAGGTGCCTTCTACGAGCAGTACTTC
CDR3 protein: CASSEGAFYEQYF

J gene: TRBJ2-3
V gene: TRBV24-1
clone size: few
D gene: TRBD2
CDR3 DNA: TGTGCCACCAGTGATCCTGTACTAGCGGGAGTTGAAGATACGCAGTATTTT
CDR3 protein: CATSDPVLAGVEDTQYF

J gene: TRBJ1-1
V gene: TRBV6-5
clone size: .
D gene: .
CDR3 DNA: TGTGCCAGCAGTCCCCCGGGGAGTCTGAACACTGAAGCTTTCTTT
CDR3 protein: CASSPPGSLNTEAFF

J gene: TRBJ1-2
V gene: TRBV5-4
clone size: .
D gene: .
CDR3 DNA: TGTGCCAGCAGCTTGGAAAGCAGGGATTATGGCTACACCTTC
CDR3 protein: CASSLESRDYGYTF

J gene: TRBJ2-7
V gene: TRBV20-1
clone size: .
D gene: .
CDR3 DNA: TGCAGTTCGTCGGGCAGGGCCTCCTACGAGCAGTACTTC
CDR3 protein: CSSSGRASYEQYF

J gene: TRBJ2-5
V gene: TRBV13
clone size: .
D gene: .
CDR3 DNA: TGTGCCAGCAGCTTGGGTAGCGGAAGGCAAGAGACCCAGTACTTC
CDR3 protein: CASSLGSGRQETQYF

J gene: TRBJ2-4
V gene: TRBV20-1
clone size: .
D gene: TRBD2
CDR3 DNA: TGCAGTGGCCAGGCAGGGACTAGGGGGAACATTCAGTACTTC
CDR3 protein: CSGQAGTRGNIQYF

J gene: TRBJ1-1
V gene: TRBV30
clone size: .
D gene: .
CDR3 DNA: TGTGCCTGGAGTGTACATATGAACACTGAAGCTTTCTTT
CDR3 protein: CAWSVHMNTEAFF

J gene: TRBJ2-5
V gene: TRBV12-3/TRBV12-4
clone size: .
D gene: TRBD1
CDR3 DNA: TGTGCCAGCAGTCTGGGACAGGACCAAGAGACCCAGTACTTC
CDR3 protein: CASSLGQDQETQYF

J gene: TRBJ2-7
V gene: TRBV27
clone size: .
D gene: .
CDR3 DNA: TGTGCCAGCAGTTATGGGGGGTTGTACGAGCAGTACTTC
CDR3 protein: CASSYGGLYEQYF

J gene: TRBJ2-7
V gene: TRBV20-1
clone size: .
D gene: TRBD2
CDR3 DNA: TGCAGTGCTAGCCGCACTAGCGGGAGTTGGGAGCAGTACTTC
CDR3 protein: CSASRTSGSWEQYF

J gene: TRBJ1-5
V gene: TRBV19
clone size: .
D gene: .
CDR3 DNA: TGTGCTGGGGGGGTAAATCAGCCCCAGCATTTT
CDR3 protein: CAGGVNQPQHF

J gene: TRBJ2-1
V gene: TRBV11-2
clone size: .
D gene: .
CDR3 DNA: TGTGCCAGCAGCTTCCAGAATGCTGAGCAGTTCTTC
CDR3 protein: CASSFQNAEQFF

J gene: TRBJ2-4
V gene: TRBV18
clone size: .
D gene: .
CDR3 DNA: TGTGCCAGCTCAGGGGGGACAGAAAACATTCAGTACTTC
CDR3 protein: CASSGGTENIQYF

J gene: TRBJ2-5
V gene: TRBV5-1
clone size: .
D gene: TRBD2
CDR3 DNA: TGCGCCAGCAGCTTGGAGATAGCGGGAGCTCAGGAGACCCAGTACTTC
CDR3 protein: CASSLEIAGAQETQYF

J gene: TRBJ2-6
V gene: TRBV14
clone size: .
D gene: .
CDR3 DNA: TGTGCCAGCAGCCAAGTCGGGGGACATCGCAACTCTGGGGCCAACGTCCTGACTTTC
CDR3 protein: CASSQVGGHRNSGANVLTF

J gene: TRBJ1-5
V gene: TRBV18
clone size: .
D gene: .
CDR3 DNA: TGTGCCAGCTCACCATCGGTCAGGGCAAATCAGCCCCAGCATTTT
CDR3 protein: CASSPSVRANQPQHF

J gene: TRBJ2-2
V gene: TRBV5-1
clone size: .
D gene: .
CDR3 DNA: TGCGCCAGCAGCTTGGAACATCCCTCCGGGGAGCTGTTTTTT
CDR3 protein: CASSLEHPSGELFF

J gene: TRBJ2-2
V gene: TRBV20-1
clone size: .
D gene: TRBD1
CDR3 DNA: TGCAGTGCTAGAAACGCAGGGGGCACCGGGGAGCTGTTTTTT
CDR3 protein: CSARNAGGTGELFF

J gene: TRBJ2-5
V gene: TRBV5-1
clone size: .
D gene: .
CDR3 DNA: TGCGCCAGCAGCTTGGTTCCGGGAGCGGGAGAGACCCAGTACTTC
CDR3 protein: CASSLVPGAGETQYF

J gene: TRBJ2-2
V gene: TRBV7-8
clone size: .
D gene: .
CDR3 DNA: TGTGCCAGCAGCCCACAGGGTGGGAGCACCGGGGAGCTGTTTTTT
CDR3 protein: CASSPQGGSTGELFF

J gene: TRBJ2-1
V gene: TRBV29-1
clone size: .
D gene: .
CDR3 DNA: TGCAGCGTCCCCGGACTGGGGAGCTCCTACAATGAGCAGTTCTTC
CDR3 protein: CSVPGLGSSYNEQFF

J gene: TRBJ2-7
V gene: TRBV6-5
clone size: few
D gene: TRBD2
CDR3 DNA: TGTGCCAGCAGTTACGGACTAGCGGTCTACGAGCAGTACTTC
CDR3 protein: CASSYGLAVYEQYF

J gene: TRBJ2-7
V gene: TRBV20-1
clone size: .
D gene: .
CDR3 DNA: TGCAGTGCCCCAGGGGCCGGAACCTACGAGCAGTACTTC
CDR3 protein: CSAPGAGTYEQYF

J gene: TRBJ1-1
V gene: TRBV7-2
clone size: .
D gene: .
CDR3 DNA: TGTGCCAGCAGCTTCCCGTTCGACAGCCTTAACACTGAAGCTTTCTTT
CDR3 protein: CASSFPFDSLNTEAFF

J gene: TRBJ1-2
V gene: TRBV29-1
clone size: .
D gene: TRBD1
CDR3 DNA: TGCAGCGGCGGACAGGGTGGTTCGAGTGGCTACACCTTC
CDR3 protein: CSGGQGGSSGYTF

J gene: TRBJ2-1
V gene: TRBV6-6
clone size: .
D gene: .
CDR3 DNA: TGTGCCAGCAGTTCCCGGGACGACCACAATGAGCAGTTCTTC
CDR3 protein: CASSSRDDHNEQFF

J gene: TRBJ2-7
V gene: TRBV7-6
clone size: .
D gene: TRBD1
CDR3 DNA: TGTGCCAGCAGCTTTGGACAGGGGGCTTGGTACGAGCAGTACTTC
CDR3 protein: CASSFGQGAWYEQYF

J gene: TRBJ2-1
V gene: TRBV7-2
clone size: .
D gene: .
CDR3 DNA: TGTGCCAGCAGCGCATATAGCTCCTACAATGAGCAGTTCTTC
CDR3 protein: CASSAYSSYNEQFF

J gene: TRBJ2-1
V gene: TRBV6-5
clone size: once
D gene: .
CDR3 DNA: TGTGCCAGCAGTTACATCGCTAAGAATGAGCAGTTCTTC
CDR3 protein: CASSYIAKNEQFF

J gene: TRBJ2-1
V gene: TRBV5-1
clone size: .
D gene: .
CDR3 DNA: TGCGCCAGCAGCTTGGTGGGCGGTGAGGGAATTGAGCAGTTCTTC
CDR3 protein: CASSLVGGEGIEQFF